These T cell receptor beta chains were read from a single sample in a study of T cell repertoires in cytomegalovirus infection. Each CDR3 protein gets one entry after TCRdb re-called the reads with MiXCR. The sample has 200,000 to 300,000 distinct CDR3 sequences, over 8% seen once. Sequencing was carried out using PBMCs. Receptors originate from a human donor in good health (CMV status not recorded). Some clones in this sample may be carry-over from other donors' samples. CDR3s include the opening cysteine and the closing phenylalanine or tryptophan. Each record gives: V gene, J gene, CDR3 protein.

V: TRBV7-2; J: TRBJ2-7; CDR3: CASSLGGSGVDEQYF
V: TRBV7-8; J: TRBJ2-7; CDR3: CASRSRDLEGEQYF
V: TRBV7-2; J: TRBJ1-3; CDR3: CASSLQGSGNTIYF
V: TRBV6-8; J: TRBJ1-1; CDR3: CASSYHSGTARGTEAFF
V: TRBV20-1; J: TRBJ2-3; CDR3: CSARKAGSDTQYF
V: TRBV7-2; J: TRBJ1-1; CDR3: CASSFLRVNTEAFF
V: TRBV7-2; J: TRBJ1-2; CDR3: CASSSPGQPRCTF
V: TRBV6-6; J: TRBJ2-3; CDR3: CASSPQRDSRDTQYF
V: TRBV7-6; J: TRBJ1-3; CDR3: CASSSAGTASGNTIYF
V: TRBV19; J: TRBJ1-6; CDR3: CASRPASPSPLHF
V: TRBV28; J: TRBJ1-1; CDR3: CASRYGGARNTEAFF
V: TRBV20-1; J: TRBJ2-1; CDR3: CSGSPPTRTNEQFF
V: TRBV12-3/TRBV12-4; J: TRBJ2-2; CDR3: CASSLYGTANTGELFF
V: TRBV3-1; J: TRBJ1-5; CDR3: CASGNSNQPQHF
V: TRBV20-1; J: TRBJ1-5; CDR3: CSARAGARNQPQHF
V: TRBV7-9; J: TRBJ2-5; CDR3: CASSLAERETQYF
V: TRBV7-9; J: TRBJ2-1; CDR3: CASSLGPGQNNEQFF
V: TRBV28; J: TRBJ2-1; CDR3: CASNLRTSGVNEQFF
V: TRBV6-2/TRBV6-3; J: TRBJ2-1; CDR3: CASGRDTANEQFF
V: TRBV7-8; J: TRBJ1-1; CDR3: CASSTRGQGLPMF
V: TRBV6-2/TRBV6-3; J: TRBJ2-2; CDR3: CASRPSGLATGELFF
V: TRBV7-2; J: TRBJ2-2; CDR3: CASSLKAGGGELFF
V: TRBV7-2; J: TRBJ2-5; CDR3: CASSSQTGQQETQYF
V: TRBV7-8; J: TRBJ1-6; CDR3: CASSSQTVNSPLHF
V: TRBV28; J: TRBJ1-2; CDR3: CASSFSQGYGYTF
V: TRBV29-1; J: TRBJ1-1; CDR3: CSIWDRIMNTEAFF
V: TRBV24-1; J: TRBJ2-3; CDR3: CATSDLAEVTDTQYF
V: TRBV5-1; J: TRBJ2-7; CDR3: CASSLEAMIEQYF
V: TRBV7-6; J: TRBJ2-5; CDR3: CASSKGVGNLAGQETQYF
V: TRBV29-1; J: TRBJ2-1; CDR3: CSVSGTYNEQFF
V: TRBV7-9; J: TRBJ1-1; CDR3: CASSLWDPAMFRTEAFF
V: TRBV6-2/TRBV6-3; J: TRBJ2-3; CDR3: CVSSSNRYRQYF
V: TRBV2; J: TRBJ2-7; CDR3: CASSERQSYEQYF
V: TRBV29-1; J: TRBJ2-1; CDR3: CSAEGAGGPGNEQFF
V: TRBV12-3/TRBV12-4; J: TRBJ1-1; CDR3: CASSYLTTGTDTEAFF
V: TRBV7-8; J: TRBJ1-5; CDR3: CASSLVTRAQGASQHF
V: TRBV12-3/TRBV12-4; J: TRBJ1-5; CDR3: CASRPSTEFNYQPQHF
V: TRBV7-2; J: TRBJ2-2; CDR3: CASSSQAGQNTGELFF
V: TRBV6-1; J: TRBJ2-5; CDR3: CASIRTSGGPQETQYF
V: TRBV7-2; J: TRBJ2-5; CDR3: CASGGRPETQYF
V: TRBV11-2; J: TRBJ2-1; CDR3: CASSMVPYNEQFF
V: TRBV7-2; J: TRBJ1-3; CDR3: CASSPDRSYSGNTIYF
V: TRBV7-2; J: TRBJ1-5; CDR3: CASSGGQSNQPQHF
V: TRBV30; J: TRBJ1-1; CDR3: CACRQGVGMDEAFF
V: TRBV15; J: TRBJ2-2; CDR3: CAISSRGAGTGELFF
V: TRBV6-6; J: TRBJ2-7; CDR3: CASSYGQGSSYEQYF
V: TRBV7-6; J: TRBJ2-1; CDR3: CASSLAGLWDEQFF
V: TRBV7-2; J: TRBJ1-2; CDR3: CASSLAGATIDGYTF
V: TRBV3-1; J: TRBJ1-1; CDR3: CASSQGERTEAFF
V: TRBV7-9; J: TRBJ1-5; CDR3: CASSQGGNNQPQHF
V: TRBV5-5; J: TRBJ1-1; CDR3: CASSFHPNTEAFF
V: TRBV20-1; J: TRBJ1-1; CDR3: CSADRGTEAFF